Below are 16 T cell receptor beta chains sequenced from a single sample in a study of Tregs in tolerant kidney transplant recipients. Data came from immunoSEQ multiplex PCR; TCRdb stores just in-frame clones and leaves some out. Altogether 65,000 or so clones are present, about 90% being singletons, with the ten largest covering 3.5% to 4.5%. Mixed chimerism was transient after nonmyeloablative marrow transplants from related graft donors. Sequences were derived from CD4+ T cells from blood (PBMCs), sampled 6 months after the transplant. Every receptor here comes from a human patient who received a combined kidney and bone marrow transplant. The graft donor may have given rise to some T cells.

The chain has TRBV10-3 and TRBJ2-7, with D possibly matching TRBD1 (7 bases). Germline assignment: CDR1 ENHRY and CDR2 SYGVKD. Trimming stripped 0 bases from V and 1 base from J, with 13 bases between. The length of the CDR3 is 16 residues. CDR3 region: CAISESGRGASYEQYF. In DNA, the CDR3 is TGTGCCATCAGTGAGTCTGGCAGGGGGGCGTCCTACGAGCAGTACTTC.

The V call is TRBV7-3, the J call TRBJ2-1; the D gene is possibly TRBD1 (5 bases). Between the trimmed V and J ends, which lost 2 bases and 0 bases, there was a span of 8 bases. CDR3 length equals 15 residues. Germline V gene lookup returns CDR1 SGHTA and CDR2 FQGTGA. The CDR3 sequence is CASSLGASSYNEQFF. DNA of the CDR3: TGTGCCAGCAGCTTAGGGGCCTCCTCCTACAATGAGCAGTTCTTC.

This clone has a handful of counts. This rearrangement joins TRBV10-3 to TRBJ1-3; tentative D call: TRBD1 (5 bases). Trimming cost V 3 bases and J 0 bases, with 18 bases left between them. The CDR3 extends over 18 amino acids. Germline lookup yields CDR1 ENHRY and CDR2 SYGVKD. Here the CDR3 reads CAISEITARANSGNTIYF. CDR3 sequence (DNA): TGTGCCATCAGTGAAATTACAGCCAGGGCCAACTCTGGAAACACCATATATTTT.

The CDR3 spells CASSQEGGWSTEAFF. The DNA for the CDR3 is TGCGCCAGCAGCCAAGAGGGGGGATGGAGCACTGAAGCTTTCTTT. The rearrangement joins TRBV4-3 to TRBJ1-1, with a tentative D call TRBD1 (5 bases). CDR1 is LGHNA, CDR2 YSLEER, per germline. Deletions cut 0 bases from V and 4 bases from J, with 12 bases between. The CDR3 runs to 15 residues.

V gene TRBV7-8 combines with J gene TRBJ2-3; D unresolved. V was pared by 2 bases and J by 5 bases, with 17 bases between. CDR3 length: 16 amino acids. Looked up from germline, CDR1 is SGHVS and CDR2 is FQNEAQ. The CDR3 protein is CASSLKVELELDTQYF. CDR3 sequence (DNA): TGTGCCAGCAGCTTAAAGGTTGAGCTGGAGTTAGATACGCAGTATTTT.

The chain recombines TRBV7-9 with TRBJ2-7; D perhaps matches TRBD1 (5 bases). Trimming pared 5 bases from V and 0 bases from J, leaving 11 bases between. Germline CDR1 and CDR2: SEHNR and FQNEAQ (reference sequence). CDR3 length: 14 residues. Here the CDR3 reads CASSVVGPSYEQYF. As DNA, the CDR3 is TGTGCCAGCAGCGTCGTGGGGCCCTCCTACGAGCAGTACTTC.

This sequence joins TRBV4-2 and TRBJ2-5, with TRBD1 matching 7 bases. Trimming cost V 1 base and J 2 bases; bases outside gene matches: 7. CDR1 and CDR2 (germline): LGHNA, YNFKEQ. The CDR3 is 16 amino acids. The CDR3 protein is CASSQVQGVSQETQYF. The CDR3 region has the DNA TGTGCCAGCAGCCAAGTCCAGGGGGTATCACAAGAGACCCAGTACTTC.

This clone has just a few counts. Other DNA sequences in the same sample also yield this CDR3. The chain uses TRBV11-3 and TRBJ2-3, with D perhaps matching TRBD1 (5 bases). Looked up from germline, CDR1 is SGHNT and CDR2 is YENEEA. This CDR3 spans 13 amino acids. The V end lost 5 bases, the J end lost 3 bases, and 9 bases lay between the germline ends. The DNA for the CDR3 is TGTGCCAGCAGCCCCAGGGTAACAGATACGCAGTATTTT. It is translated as CASSPRVTDTQYF.

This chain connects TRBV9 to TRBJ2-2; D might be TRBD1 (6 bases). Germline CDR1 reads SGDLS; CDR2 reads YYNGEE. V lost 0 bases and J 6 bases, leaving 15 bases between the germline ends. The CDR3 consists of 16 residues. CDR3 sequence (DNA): TGTGCCAGCAGCGTAGGGGGGCTAGCAGGTGCCGGGGAGCTGTTTTTT. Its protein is CASSVGGLAGAGELFF.

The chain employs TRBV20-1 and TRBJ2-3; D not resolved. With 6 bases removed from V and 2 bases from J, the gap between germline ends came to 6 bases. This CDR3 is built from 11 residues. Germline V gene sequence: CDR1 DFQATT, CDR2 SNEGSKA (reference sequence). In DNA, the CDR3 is TGCAGTGCACAGTTCACAGATACGCAGTATTTT. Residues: CSAQFTDTQYF.

The CDR3 nucleotides are TGTGCCAGCAGCACGGGCAGGGGAACCAAAAACATTCAGTACTTC. This encodes CASSTGRGTKNIQYF. The chain joins TRBV7-8 to TRBJ2-4; weak D call: TRBD1 (6 bases). Germline values: CDR1 SGHVS, CDR2 FQNEAQ. This CDR3 contains 15 residues. V was trimmed by 5 bases and J by 2 bases, leaving 13 bases between them.

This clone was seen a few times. The CDR3 sequence: CASSPGRITEAFF. In nucleotides, the CDR3 is TGTGCCAGCAGCCCCGGTAGAATCACTGAAGCTTTCTTT. V usage is TRBV7-9 and J usage is TRBJ1-1; D gene unclear. Trimming took 5 bases from V and 4 from J, leaving 11 bases between them. CDR3 length: 13 residues. Germline V gives CDR1 SEHNR, CDR2 FQNEAQ (reference sequence).

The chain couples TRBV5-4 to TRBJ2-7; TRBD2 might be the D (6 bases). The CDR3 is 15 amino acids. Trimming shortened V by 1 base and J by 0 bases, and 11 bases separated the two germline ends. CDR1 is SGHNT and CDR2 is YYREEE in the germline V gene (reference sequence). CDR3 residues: CASSLSAGSSYEQYF. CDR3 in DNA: TGTGCCAGCAGCTTGTCCGCGGGAAGCTCCTACGAGCAGTACTTC.

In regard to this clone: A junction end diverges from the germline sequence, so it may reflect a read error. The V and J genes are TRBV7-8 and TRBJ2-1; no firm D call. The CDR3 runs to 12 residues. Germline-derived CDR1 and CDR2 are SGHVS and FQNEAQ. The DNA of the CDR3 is TGTGCCAGCAGCTTATTTTACACTGAGCAGTTCTTC. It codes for CASSLFYTEQFF.

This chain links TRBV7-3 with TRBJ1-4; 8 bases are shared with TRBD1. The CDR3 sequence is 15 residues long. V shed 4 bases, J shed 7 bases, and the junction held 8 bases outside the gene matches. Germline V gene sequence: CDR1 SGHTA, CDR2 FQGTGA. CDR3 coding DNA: TGTGCCAGCAGCTCCACAGGGGGAGGTGGTGAAAAACTGTTTTTT. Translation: CASSSTGGGGEKLFF.

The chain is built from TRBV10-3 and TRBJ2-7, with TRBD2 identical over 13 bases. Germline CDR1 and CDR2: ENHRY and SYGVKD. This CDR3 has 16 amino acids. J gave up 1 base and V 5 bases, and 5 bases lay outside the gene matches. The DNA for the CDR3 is TGTGCCATCAGTTCCGGGACTAGCGGGGTTTCCTACGAGCAGTACTTC. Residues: CAISSGTSGVSYEQYF.